This T cell receptor (beta chain) was recorded in a study of CD8 T cells in ankylosing spondylitis. Study results and caveats: CD8+ by phenotype, disease-linked clones were relatively rare in peripheral blood. There were earlier reports of some motif variants in reactive arthritis synovial fluid and blood. Within ankylosing spondylitis blood, a TCR beta motif made up of seven to nine highly homologous variants appeared to be characteristic.

By quantitative 5'-RACE with molecular barcodes, the TCR beta libraries were made. From the 5' RACE reads, TCRdb called clonotypes with MiXCR, one entry per CDR3 protein. The sample contains roughly 180,000 distinct CDR3 sequences, 8.5% to 10% of which appear only once. About this clonotype: The target antigen is unknown.

Trimming cost V 2 bases and J 3 bases, with 10 bases left between them. CDR1 and CDR2 (germline): MNHEY, SVGAGI. The CDR3 is made up of 14 amino acids. The material sequenced was blood, either unsorted or a sorted T cell fraction (not recorded which). The genes are TRBV6-5 and TRBJ2-5; D may be TRBD1 or TRBD2 (5 bases each). The receptor's source is a female donor with ankylosing spondylitis or in good health (not recorded which). Here the CDR3 DNA reads TGTGCCAGCAGTTACACCGGGACCGAAGAGACCCAGTACTTC. Protein sequence: CASSYTGTEETQYF.